Presented here are 5 T cell receptor beta chains from one specimen sequenced in a study of blood T cell repertoires in COVID-19. Method: immunoSEQ multiplex PCR; TCRdb's copy keeps in-frame clones and lacks some. The table records approximately 240,000 clones, 82% of them present only once. The specimen sequenced was peripheral blood. These receptors originate from an elderly woman with active or convalescent COVID-19.

The sample holds one count of this clone. This rearrangement joins TRBV18 to TRBJ2-2, with D uncertain. The germline V gene encodes CDR1 KGHSH and CDR2 LQKENI. The CDR3 contains 18 residues. Trimming shortened V by 3 bases and J by 0 bases, and 17 bases separated the two germline ends. This CDR3 reads CASSPLQRTIANTGELFF. CDR3 DNA: TGTGCCAGCTCACCGCTACAGAGAACCATCGCGAACACCGGGGAGCTGTTTTTT.

The rearrangement uses TRBV11-2 and TRBJ1-2, with TRBD1 identical over 8 bases. The CDR3 has 17 amino acids. The germline V gene has CDR1 SGHAT and CDR2 FQNNGV. The trim removed 5 bases at V and 1 base at J, leaving 12 bases unmatched. Here the CDR3 reads CASSLTPGQGRNYGYTF. As DNA, the CDR3 is TGTGCCAGCAGCCTCACGCCTGGACAGGGTCGTAACTATGGCTACACCTTC. Using reference TRBV11-2 and TRBJ1-2 for the parts outside the CDR3, the full variable domain is EAGVAQSPRYKIIEKRQSVAFWCNPISGHATLYWYQQILGQGPKLLIQFQNNGVVDDSQLPKDRFSAERLKGVDSTLKIQPAKLEDSAVYLCASSLTPGQGRNYGYTFGSGTRLTVV.

The V call is TRBV20-1, the J call TRBJ2-7; 9 bases are shared with TRBD2. Trimming at V came to 3 bases and at J to 3 bases, leaving 6 bases not matched to a gene. Germline V gives CDR1 DFQATT, CDR2 SNEGSKA (reference sequence). This CDR3 comprises 14 residues. DNA of the CDR3: TGCAGTGCTAGTAGAGCGGGAGGAATCTACGAGCAGTACTTC. Residues: CSASRAGGIYEQYF.

DNA of the CDR3: TGTGCCAGCAGCCAACTGGGCGGGAGGCTGGGCACAGATACGCAGTATTTT. It translates to CASSQLGGRLGTDTQYF. The rearrangement links TRBV14 to TRBJ2-3; 8 bases are shared with TRBD2. The trim removed 2 bases at V and 1 base at J, leaving 8 bases unmatched. This CDR3 is built from 17 residues. Germline V lookup: CDR1 SGHDN, CDR2 FVKESK. Looking up the rest from reference TRBV14 and TRBJ2-3 gives the full variable domain: EAGVTQFPSHSVIEKGQTVTLRCDPISGHDNLYWYRRVMGKEIKFLLHFVKESKQDESGMPNNRFLAERTGGTYSTLKVQPAELEDSGVYFCASSQLGGRLGTDTQYFGPGTRLTVL.

In its sample, this clone was seen once. The V and J genes are TRBV5-1 and TRBJ1-2; no definite D call. Trimming pared 0 bases from V and 7 bases from J, leaving 16 bases between. From germline, CDR1 is SGHRS and CDR2 YFSETQ. The CDR3 totals 15 residues. This CDR3 reads CASSLGSSQAGGYTF. The CDR3 DNA is TGCGCCAGCAGCTTGGGATCCAGTCAGGCAGGTGGCTACACCTTC. Based on the CDR3 plus reference TRBV5-1 and TRBJ1-2, the full variable domain is KAGVTQTPRYLIKTRGQQVTLSCSPISGHRSVSWYQQTPGQGLQFLFEYFSETQRNKGNFPGRFSGRQFSNSRSEMNVSTLELGDSALYLCASSLGSSQAGGYTFGSGTRLTVV.